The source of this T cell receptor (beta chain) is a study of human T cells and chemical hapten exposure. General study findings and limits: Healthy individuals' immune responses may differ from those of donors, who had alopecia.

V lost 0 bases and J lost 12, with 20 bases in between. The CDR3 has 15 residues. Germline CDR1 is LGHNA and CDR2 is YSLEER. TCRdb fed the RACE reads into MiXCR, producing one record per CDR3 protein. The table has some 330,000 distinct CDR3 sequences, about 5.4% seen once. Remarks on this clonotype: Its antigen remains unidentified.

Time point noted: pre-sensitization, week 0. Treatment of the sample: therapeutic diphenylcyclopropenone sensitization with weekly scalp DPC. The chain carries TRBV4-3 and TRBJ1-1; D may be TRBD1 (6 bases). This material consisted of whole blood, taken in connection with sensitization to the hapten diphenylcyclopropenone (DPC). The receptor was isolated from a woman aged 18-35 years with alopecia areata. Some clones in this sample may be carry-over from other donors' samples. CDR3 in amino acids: CASSQEGAGGGGSFF. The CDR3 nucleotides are TGCGCCAGCAGCCAAGAAGGAGCCGGGGGCGGTGGATCTTTCTTT.